A selection of T cell receptor beta chains follows, all from one sample in a study of beta chain features in type 1 diabetes. Clones were sequenced by immunoSEQ multiplex PCR, and TCRdb holds only the in-frame ones, with some missing. The table lists approximately 730,000 clones, 10% to 15% of them singletons, with roughly 0.022% in the top ten. Input material: naive CD4+ T cells from blood. These TCRs come from a man aged 18 to 30 with type 1 diabetes. Each CDR3 is given with its conserved first and last residue. The D gene is left open where the match is weak. Clone size is stated in some rows and not others, as once, few, many or a class when expanded.

d_call j_call v_call clone_size cdr3_aa cdr3_nt
. TRBJ1-1 TRBV6-5 . CASRDLLNTEAFF TGTGCCAGCAGGGACCTCCTTAACACTGAAGCTTTCTTT
. TRBJ2-5 TRBV7-2 . CASSRGQGGTQYF TGTGCCAGCAGCCGAGGACAAGGGGGGACCCAGTACTTC
. TRBJ2-2 TRBV25-1 . CASSGSGAGELFF TGTGCCAGCAGCGGGTCGGGGGCCGGGGAGCTGTTTTTT
TRBD1 TRBJ1-3 TRBV5-4 . CASSLDQGETDTIYF TGTGCCAGCAGCTTGGATCAGGGGGAGACAGACACCATATATTTT
. TRBJ1-1 TRBV25-1 . CASSEGVAVGGVGF TGTGCCAGCAGTGAAGGGGTTGCGGTGGGGGGCGTAGGTTTT
. TRBJ2-7 TRBV29-1 . CSVLVQQSYEQYF TGCAGCGTTTTGGTACAACAGTCCTACGAGCAGTACTTC
. TRBJ1-2 TRBV11-2 . CASSYTSGGQNGYTF TGTGCCAGCAGCTATACGAGCGGGGGGCAGAATGGCTACACCTTC
. TRBJ1-4 TRBV30 . CAWGTVGEKLFF TGTGCCTGGGGGACCGTTGGAGAAAAACTGTTTTTT
. TRBJ2-5 TRBV10-3 . CAIASRLEETQYF TGTGCCATCGCATCCAGGTTGGAAGAGACCCAGTACTTC
. TRBJ1-5 TRBV18 few CASSPALGTQHF TGTGCCAGCTCACCAGCTCTAGGGACCCAGCATTTT
. TRBJ2-5 TRBV28 few CASSTPTIGTQYF TGTGCCAGCAGCACCCCTACCATAGGGACCCAGTACTTC
. TRBJ1-5 TRBV30 few CAWSRGVSNQPQHF TGTGCCTGGAGTAGGGGGGTTAGCAATCAGCCCCAGCATTTT
. TRBJ1-1 TRBV10-3 . CAIRLGVTVGTEAFF TGTGCCATCAGGTTGGGGGTGACAGTCGGCACTGAAGCTTTCTTT
. TRBJ2-2 TRBV30 . CAWSADYRRKELFF TGTGCCTGGAGTGCCGACTACCGACGGAAGGAGCTGTTTTTT
. TRBJ2-2 TRBV30 . CAWRTLLTGELFF TGTGCCTGGAGGACGTTACTGACCGGGGAGCTGTTTTTT
. TRBJ2-1 TRBV7-7 . CASSSYVSGEQFF TGTGCCAGCAGCTCCTACGTCTCTGGTGAGCAGTTCTTC
TRBD2 TRBJ2-3 TRBV6-4 . CASSDQRGGDTQYF TGTGCCAGCAGTGACCAGCGGGGGGGAGATACGCAGTATTTT
. TRBJ1-1 TRBV11-3 . CASSFLGQPNTEAFF TGTGCCAGCAGCTTCCTCGGACAACCGAACACTGAAGCTTTCTTT
TRBD1 TRBJ2-7 TRBV7-9 . CATAGGGQGHWEQYF TGTGCCACCGCCGGGGGTGGACAGGGGCATTGGGAGCAGTACTTC
. TRBJ1-1 TRBV10-3 few CAISGLSTEAFF TGTGCCATCAGTGGGCTGAGCACTGAAGCTTTCTTT
TRBD1 TRBJ1-1 TRBV29-1 . CSVFTPIPDGTGAMTEAFF TGCAGCGTTTTTACCCCCATTCCCGACGGGACAGGGGCGATGACTGAAGCTTTCTTT
. TRBJ2-7 TRBV10-3 . CAIRRDAQSYEQYF TGTGCCATCAGAAGGGACGCTCAATCCTACGAGCAGTACTTC
. TRBJ2-3 TRBV5-1 . CASSLRLPDTQYF TGCGCCAGCAGCTTAAGACTCCCAGATACGCAGTATTTT
. TRBJ1-1 TRBV7-9 . CASSLAFAAGSTEAFF TGTGCCAGCAGCTTAGCGTTCGCGGCAGGGAGTACTGAAGCTTTCTTT
. TRBJ1-6 TRBV30 . CAWSVLQGDSPLHF TGTGCCTGGAGTGTGTTACAGGGAGATTCACCCCTCCACTTT
TRBD1 TRBJ1-1 TRBV9 . CASSVKRQGINAEAFF TGTGCCAGCAGCGTTAAAAGACAGGGGATTAACGCTGAAGCTTTCTTT
. TRBJ1-2 TRBV7-9 . CASSLEGQTANYGYTF TGTGCCAGCAGCTTAGAAGGACAGACCGCTAACTATGGCTACACCTTC
. TRBJ1-1 TRBV30 few CAWSARSVTEAFF TGTGCCTGGAGTGCCCGGAGTGTCACTGAAGCTTTCTTT
. TRBJ1-1 TRBV5-6 few CASSPQWGLNTEAFF TGTGCCAGCAGCCCTCAATGGGGCTTGAACACTGAAGCTTTCTTT
TRBD2 TRBJ2-5 TRBV18 few CASSERLADFQETQYF TGTGCCAGCTCAGAACGCCTAGCGGACTTCCAAGAGACCCAGTACTTC
TRBD2 TRBJ2-7 TRBV7-2 . CASSLRPSGEQYF TGTGCCAGCAGCTTAAGGCCTAGCGGCGAGCAGTACTTC
TRBD1 TRBJ1-4 TRBV27 few CASSPQGAGEKLFF TGTGCCAGCAGTCCACAGGGGGCTGGAGAAAAACTGTTTTTT
. TRBJ1-5 TRBV6-1 few CASSEENSNQPQHF TGTGCCAGCAGTGAGGAGAATAGCAATCAGCCCCAGCATTTT
. TRBJ1-2 TRBV18 few CASSPLGTGRDGYTF TGTGCCAGCTCACCACTCGGGACGGGAAGGGATGGCTACACCTTC
. TRBJ1-5 TRBV13 . CASSIGRDGQPQHF TGTGCCAGCAGCATCGGAAGGGATGGTCAGCCCCAGCATTTT
. TRBJ1-5 TRBV28 few CASRDNDQPQHF TGTGCCAGCAGGGACAACGATCAGCCCCAGCATTTT
TRBD1 TRBJ2-5 TRBV30 few CAWNLDRVETQYF TGTGCCTGGAACCTGGACAGGGTTGAGACCCAGTACTTC
. TRBJ1-5 TRBV19 . CASSLQSFQPQHF TGTGCCAGTAGTCTCCAGAGTTTTCAGCCCCAGCATTTT
. TRBJ2-7 TRBV5-5 . CASSLDGPIGEQYF TGTGCCAGCAGCTTGGATGGCCCGATCGGCGAGCAGTACTTC
TRBD1 TRBJ1-1 TRBV19 . CASSINRDRGLNTEAFF TGTGCCAGTAGTATCAACCGGGACAGGGGGCTGAACACTGAAGCTTTCTTT
. TRBJ1-4 TRBV30 few CAWTSGASNEKLFF TGTGCCTGGACCTCTGGAGCCTCTAATGAAAAACTGTTTTTT
. TRBJ1-2 TRBV7-2 few CASSRGDFLYGYTF TGTGCCAGCAGCAGGGGGGACTTCCTCTATGGCTACACCTTC
. TRBJ1-1 TRBV2 few CASSEAGVRDTEAFF TGTGCCAGCAGTGAAGCGGGGGTGCGGGACACTGAAGCTTTCTTT
TRBD2 TRBJ2-1 TRBV7-9 . CASSLGTSGGGNEQFF TGTGCCAGCAGCTTAGGGACTAGCGGGGGAGGAAATGAGCAGTTCTTC
TRBD1 TRBJ1-2 TRBV10-3 . CALSRDSYGYTF TGTGCCCTTTCCCGGGACAGCTATGGCTACACCTTC